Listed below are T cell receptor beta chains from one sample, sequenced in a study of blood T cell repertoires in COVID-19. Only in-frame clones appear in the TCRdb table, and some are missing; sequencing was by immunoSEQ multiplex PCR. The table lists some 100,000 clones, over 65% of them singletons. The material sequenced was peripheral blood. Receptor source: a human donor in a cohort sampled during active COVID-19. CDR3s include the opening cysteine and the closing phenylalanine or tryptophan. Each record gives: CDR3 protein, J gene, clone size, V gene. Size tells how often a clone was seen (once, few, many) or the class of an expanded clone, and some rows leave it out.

CDR3aa: CASSEGSGGGDTQYF; j_gene: TRBJ2-3; abundance: -; v_gene: TRBV2
CDR3aa: CASGPDRGNQPQHF; j_gene: TRBJ1-5; abundance: -; v_gene: TRBV12-5
CDR3aa: CASSFPSGEQYF; j_gene: TRBJ2-7; abundance: -; v_gene: TRBV5-4
CDR3aa: CASSLGSTDTQYF; j_gene: TRBJ2-3; abundance: -; v_gene: TRBV5-1
CDR3aa: CASSSGAGGLRNTIYF; j_gene: TRBJ1-3; abundance: few; v_gene: TRBV6-5
CDR3aa: CASTSGRGTRGDTQYF; j_gene: TRBJ2-3; abundance: few; v_gene: TRBV6-6
CDR3aa: CASSAQGAINEQYF; j_gene: TRBJ2-7; abundance: -; v_gene: TRBV25-1
CDR3aa: CASRSVYEQYF; j_gene: TRBJ2-7; abundance: -; v_gene: TRBV10-2
CDR3aa: CASSYTGEFTYEQYF; j_gene: TRBJ2-7; abundance: -; v_gene: TRBV7-9
CDR3aa: CASSYGQGVYEKLFF; j_gene: TRBJ1-4; abundance: few; v_gene: TRBV6-5
CDR3aa: CASSKSSNEQFF; j_gene: TRBJ2-1; abundance: -; v_gene: TRBV19
CDR3aa: CASSLIISPDTQYF; j_gene: TRBJ2-3; abundance: -; v_gene: TRBV7-8
CDR3aa: CASRKTVNTEAFF; j_gene: TRBJ1-1; abundance: -; v_gene: TRBV12-3/TRBV12-4
CDR3aa: CASSPSIAGNTGELFF; j_gene: TRBJ2-2; abundance: -; v_gene: TRBV18
CDR3aa: CASRLRLSSSYEQYF; j_gene: TRBJ2-7; abundance: -; v_gene: TRBV5-6
CDR3aa: CASSLQQNSYEQYF; j_gene: TRBJ2-7; abundance: -; v_gene: TRBV3-1/TRBV3-2
CDR3aa: CASTDGGKPLHF; j_gene: TRBJ1-6; abundance: few; v_gene: TRBV12-3/TRBV12-4
CDR3aa: CASSFSQASGYTF; j_gene: TRBJ1-2; abundance: -; v_gene: TRBV5-6
CDR3aa: CASSLGQEYSPLHF; j_gene: TRBJ1-6; abundance: -; v_gene: TRBV14
CDR3aa: CASSRQGGDQPQHF; j_gene: TRBJ1-5; abundance: -; v_gene: TRBV6-5
CDR3aa: CSVRQSSNQPQHF; j_gene: TRBJ1-5; abundance: -; v_gene: TRBV29-1
CDR3aa: CASTTSGRRGAEQFF; j_gene: TRBJ2-1; abundance: once; v_gene: TRBV19
CDR3aa: CASSLGIRDEQFF; j_gene: TRBJ2-1; abundance: -; v_gene: TRBV5-4
CDR3aa: CASSPHPVGTGNTIYF; j_gene: TRBJ1-3; abundance: once; v_gene: TRBV7-2
CDR3aa: CAISVDSSYGYTF; j_gene: TRBJ1-2; abundance: -; v_gene: TRBV10-3
CDR3aa: CASSFVSGSAEQYF; j_gene: TRBJ2-7; abundance: -; v_gene: TRBV7-9
CDR3aa: CATETGTKETQYF; j_gene: TRBJ2-5; abundance: few; v_gene: TRBV19
CDR3aa: CACYRGHTEAFF; j_gene: TRBJ1-1; abundance: -; v_gene: TRBV30
CDR3aa: CASSQTGHNYGYTF; j_gene: TRBJ1-2; abundance: -; v_gene: TRBV4-1
CDR3aa: CASSLEVAGGWNEQFF; j_gene: TRBJ2-1; abundance: -; v_gene: TRBV5-1
CDR3aa: CASRLAGQETQYF; j_gene: TRBJ2-5; abundance: -; v_gene: TRBV10-2
CDR3aa: CASSGGRGAGVTGELFF; j_gene: TRBJ2-2; abundance: -; v_gene: TRBV5-1
CDR3aa: CASSYTSGDNEQFF; j_gene: TRBJ2-1; abundance: -; v_gene: TRBV5-4
CDR3aa: CASSSWERVATGELFF; j_gene: TRBJ2-2; abundance: -; v_gene: TRBV5-8
CDR3aa: CASSSPSAGGSYEQYF; j_gene: TRBJ2-7; abundance: -; v_gene: TRBV27
CDR3aa: CASSLDRDTEAFF; j_gene: TRBJ1-1; abundance: -; v_gene: TRBV7-9
CDR3aa: CASSPGQGTDTQYF; j_gene: TRBJ2-3; abundance: -; v_gene: TRBV5-4
CDR3aa: CASSLRTGDGNQPQHF; j_gene: TRBJ1-5; abundance: -; v_gene: TRBV7-9
CDR3aa: CASSTRQANTEAFF; j_gene: TRBJ1-1; abundance: -; v_gene: TRBV5-1
CDR3aa: CASSDDRGSGYTF; j_gene: TRBJ1-2; abundance: -; v_gene: TRBV2
CDR3aa: CASSLQGKMNTEAFF; j_gene: TRBJ1-1; abundance: -; v_gene: TRBV27
CDR3aa: CASRAEGRSGEQYF; j_gene: TRBJ2-7; abundance: -; v_gene: TRBV10-1
CDR3aa: CASSLRQLNTEAFF; j_gene: TRBJ1-1; abundance: -; v_gene: TRBV7-9
CDR3aa: CASTRDRGNTIYF; j_gene: TRBJ1-3; abundance: -; v_gene: TRBV19
CDR3aa: CAWSVRGDTEAFF; j_gene: TRBJ1-1; abundance: -; v_gene: TRBV30
CDR3aa: CAWSVGGKLFF; j_gene: TRBJ1-4; abundance: -; v_gene: TRBV30
CDR3aa: CASSATGGISLSSYNEQFF; j_gene: TRBJ2-1; abundance: -; v_gene: TRBV7-9
CDR3aa: CASLGAGANTGELFF; j_gene: TRBJ2-2; abundance: -; v_gene: TRBV10-2
CDR3aa: CAWSSTGGGPLHF; j_gene: TRBJ1-6; abundance: -; v_gene: TRBV30